These 24 T cell receptor beta chains were all obtained from the same sample, sequenced in a study of response to subunit inactivated influenza vaccine. TCRdb itself ran the RT-PCR reads through MiXCR, one entry per CDR3 protein. This table holds 600,000 to 700,000 distinct CDR3 sequences, 14% found once. Sequencing used PBMCs from blood, obtained approximately 15 days before vaccination. The source of these receptors is a man aged 45-65 years who received an inactivated influenza vaccine.

This clonotype was picked up many times. The chain joins TRBV7-8 to TRBJ2-3; a possible D gene is TRBD1 (6 bases). The CDR3 runs to 14 residues. V shed 0 bases and J shed 5 bases, with 9 bases lying between them. CDR1 and CDR2 from the germline V gene are SGHVS and FQNEAQ. CDR3 sequence (DNA): TGTGCCAGCAGCTTAGCGTCCAGGGGAGATACGCAGTATTTT. Protein: CASSLASRGDTQYF.

The chain uses TRBV5-1 and TRBJ2-5; D assignment may be TRBD1 or TRBD2 (5 bases each). The CDR3 consists of 16 residues. CDR1 is SGHRS and CDR2 is YFSETQ in the germline V gene. V was pared by 4 bases and J by 0 bases, with 16 bases between. This CDR3 reads CASSPSPGAHQETQYF. The DNA for the CDR3 is TGCGCCAGCAGCCCCTCCCCCGGGGCCCACCAAGAGACCCAGTACTTC.

This clonotype appeared a few times. The rearrangement links TRBV12-3 or TRBV12-4 to TRBJ2-3; D is uncertain. Between the trimmed V and J ends, which lost 3 bases and 2 bases, there was a span of 9 bases. The CDR3 has 14 residues. The CDR3 region has the DNA TGTGCCAGCAGTTTTAGTGCACCCACAGATACGCAGTATTTT. Translation gives CASSFSAPTDTQYF.

This clonotype occurred a few times. V usage is TRBV6-2 or TRBV6-3 and J usage is TRBJ2-7; D may correspond to TRBD1 or TRBD2 (6 bases each). Trimming stripped 6 bases from V and 3 bases from J, with 15 bases between. This CDR3 contains 14 residues. Germline assignment: CDR1 MNHEY and CDR2 SVGEGT. CDR3 amino acids: CASSNRDWIYEQYF. The CDR3 coding sequence is TGTGCCAGCAGCAACAGGGACTGGATCTACGAGCAGTACTTC.

The chain combines TRBV15 with TRBJ2-1; D is perhaps TRBD2 (6 bases). Germline V gene data show CDR1 as LNHNV and CDR2 as YYDKDF (reference sequence). Trimming shortened V by 1 base and J by 3 bases, and 19 bases separated the two germline ends. CDR3 length: 18 amino acids. The CDR3 spells CATSRGGRDSPFYNEQFF. In DNA form, the CDR3 reads TGTGCCACCAGCAGAGGGGGCCGGGACTCTCCTTTCTACAATGAGCAGTTCTTC.

The chain combines TRBV29-1 with TRBJ2-2; no firm D call. Germline CDR1 is SQVTM and CDR2 is ANQGSEA. The V end was cut by 4 bases, the J end by 4 bases, with 7 bases between. The CDR3 loop spans 12 amino acids. The CDR3 spells CSVVFSTGELFF. Here the CDR3 DNA reads TGCAGCGTTGTTTTCAGCACCGGGGAGCTGTTTTTT.

This clonotype was observed a few times. The chain links TRBV6-1 to TRBJ2-2; tentatively, D is TRBD2 (6 bases). Germline assignment: CDR1 MNHNS and CDR2 SASEGT. This CDR3 has 15 amino acids. V shed 6 bases and J shed 1 base, with 12 bases lying between them. As DNA, the CDR3 is TGTGCCAGCAGCCTGGGACTTCAGAACACCGGGGAGCTGTTTTTT. Protein sequence: CASSLGLQNTGELFF.

This sequence joins TRBV6-2 or TRBV6-3 and TRBJ2-7, with 10 positions matching TRBD2. The CDR3 runs 15 residues. The junction had 4 bases not matched to a gene; V was cut back by 5 bases and J by 0 bases. Germline CDR1 MNHEY, CDR2 SVGEGT. For the CDR3, the DNA is TGTGCCAGCAGTAAGATAGCGGGAGGCTCCTACGAGCAGTACTTC. As protein: CASSKIAGGSYEQYF.

V and J are TRBV9 and TRBJ2-5; D may be TRBD1 or TRBD2 (5 bases each). The germline V gene has CDR1 SGDLS and CDR2 YYNGEE. V was shortened by 0 bases and J by 4 bases, with 13 bases between the two germline ends. The CDR3 is 15 amino acids. CDR3 residues: CASSVAGSWGETQYF. In DNA, the CDR3 is TGTGCCAGCAGCGTAGCAGGGAGTTGGGGAGAGACCCAGTACTTC. Supplemented by reference TRBV9 and TRBJ2-5, the full variable domain reads DSGVTQTPKHLITATGQRVTLRCSPRSGDLSVYWYQQSLDQGLQFLIQYYNGEERAKGNILERFSAQQFPDLHSELNLSSLELGDSALYFCASSVAGSWGETQYFGPGTRLLVL.

Points on this clonotype: Just one base apart from a much larger clone, this may be a read error. The chain employs TRBV12-3 or TRBV12-4 and TRBJ1-4; a weak D match, TRBD1 (6 bases). V was cut by 2 bases and J by 8 bases, with 15 bases left in between. The CDR3 runs 15 residues. The CDR3 loop is CASSLSGGGQEKLFF. In DNA form, the CDR3 reads TGTGCCAGCAGTTTATCGGGGGGCGGGCAGGAAAAACTGTTTTTT.

This clonotype was seen a few times. The genes are TRBV4-1 and TRBJ2-2; D perhaps matches TRBD1 (5 bases). Looked up from germline, CDR1 is MGHRA and CDR2 is YSYEKL. V lost 1 base and J 2 bases, leaving 17 bases between the germline ends. This CDR3 region has 18 residues. In DNA, the CDR3 is TGCGCCAGCAGCCAAGGACCTCAGGGCCCCCTTAACACCGGGGAGCTGTTTTTT. Protein product: CASSQGPQGPLNTGELFF.

This clonotype was seen a handful of times. V and J are TRBV29-1 and TRBJ2-3; maybe TRBD2 (5 bases). The CDR3 is made up of 13 amino acids. The V and J ends lost 3 bases and 3 bases respectively, with 10 bases between them. The germline gives CDR1 SQVTM, CDR2 ANQGSEA. For the CDR3, the DNA is TGCAGCGTTGACCAGCGGAGTACAGATACGCAGTATTTT. It specifies CSVDQRSTDTQYF.

This chain connects TRBV4-3 to TRBJ2-5; weak D call: TRBD1 (5 bases). Trimming removed 3 bases at V and 5 bases at J, with 13 bases between. Germline values: CDR1 LGHNA, CDR2 YSLEER. The CDR3 extends over 14 amino acids. CDR3 in DNA: TGCGCCAGCAGCCAGGGGCTGGGCGATGAGACCCAGTACTTC. Amino acid sequence: CASSQGLGDETQYF.

This clonotype was counted only a few times. The chain carries TRBV19 and TRBJ2-5, with D uncertain. The V gene's germline CDR1 is LNHDA and CDR2 SQIVND (reference sequence). The CDR3 covers 15 residues. The V gene lost 5 bases and the J gene lost 5 bases, with 18 bases spanning the gap. This CDR3 reads CASSSQPGPGETQYF. CDR3 sequence (DNA): TGTGCCAGTAGTTCCCAACCGGGCCCAGGCGAGACCCAGTACTTC.

CDR3 DNA: TGTGCCAGCAGACTGGGACAGTTTTCCTACGAGCAGTACTTC. This sequence encodes CASRLGQFSYEQYF. The chain employs TRBV6-2 or TRBV6-3 and TRBJ2-7; TRBD1 agrees at 7 bases. Germline V gene data show CDR1 as MNHEY and CDR2 as SVGEGT. The CDR3 spans 14 residues. V shed 6 bases, J shed 1 base, and the junction held 6 bases outside the gene matches.

This clonotype turned up a few times. V gene TRBV7-9 combines with J gene TRBJ1-1; tentative D call: TRBD1 (5 bases). The CDR3 sequence is 14 residues long. The germline V gene has CDR1 SEHNR and CDR2 FQNEAQ (reference sequence). Trimming pared 5 bases from V and 2 bases from J, leaving 12 bases between. CDR3 bases: TGTGCCAGCAGCGCTGACAGTTCTAACACTGAAGCTTTCTTT. Protein sequence: CASSADSSNTEAFF.

The CDR3 nucleotides are TGTGCCAGCGGGCAAGCAACTAATGAAAAACTGTTTTTT. Translated, it gives CASGQATNEKLFF. This chain joins TRBV6-1 and TRBJ1-4; the D is unclear. Germline lookup yields CDR1 MNHNS and CDR2 SASEGT. V lost 8 bases to trimming and J lost 0 bases, with 7 bases between them. The CDR3 length is 13 residues.

This chain joins TRBV20-1 and TRBJ2-2; tentative D call: TRBD2 (6 bases). CDR1 is DFQATT and CDR2 is SNEGSKA in the germline V gene (reference sequence). The V gene lost 2 bases and the J gene lost 5 bases, with 12 bases spanning the gap. The CDR3 loop spans 14 amino acids. CDR3 residues: CSARPGVYTGELFF. Written as DNA, the CDR3 is TGCAGTGCTAGACCGGGAGTTTATACCGGGGAGCTGTTTTTT.

V gene TRBV15 combines with J gene TRBJ2-1; D is undetermined. This CDR3 is 15 amino acids long. The V end was cut by 0 bases, the J end by 4 bases, with 10 bases between. Germline V gene data show CDR1 as LNHNV and CDR2 as YYDKDF (reference sequence). The CDR3 coding sequence is TGTGCCACCAGCAGAGATGCCCTCCTTTACAATGAGCAGTTCTTC. Translation: CATSRDALLYNEQFF.

The chain has TRBV10-3 and TRBJ2-1; TRBD2 might be the D (7 bases). CDR3 size: 15 residues. Deletions cut 6 bases from V and 6 bases from J, with 18 bases between. From germline, CDR1 is ENHRY and CDR2 SYGVKD. The CDR3 bases are TGTGCCATCAGGGTACTAGGGGGGGATCTCAATGAGCAGTTCTTC. Encoded protein: CAIRVLGGDLNEQFF.

The chain recombines TRBV6-1 with TRBJ2-7, with 7 bases aligning to TRBD2. The CDR3 runs 14 residues. The trim removed 1 base at V and 5 bases at J, leaving 5 bases unmatched. Per the germline V gene, CDR1 is MNHNS and CDR2 is SASEGT. CDR3 region: CASSEGLALDEQYF. Here the CDR3 DNA reads TGTGCCAGCAGTGAAGGACTAGCACTCGACGAGCAGTACTTC.

This clonotype was recorded a few times. CDR3 DNA: TGTGCCACCTACAGGGGCCTGGGGACTGAAGCTTTCTTT. Translating gives CATYRGLGTEAFF. J is TRBJ1-1 and V is TRBV28, with 7 bases aligning to TRBD1. V was clipped by 10 bases and J by 5 bases; unmatched bases: 10. This CDR3 contains 13 residues. Germline V lookup: CDR1 MDHEN, CDR2 SYDVKM.

This clonotype has more than one count but fewer than ten. The chain is built from TRBV20-1 and TRBJ2-3; D not resolved. V was cut by 7 bases and J by 2 bases, with 4 bases left in between. The germline CDR1 and CDR2 sequences are DFQATT and SNEGSKA (reference sequence). CDR3 length: 10 residues. The CDR3 bases are TGCAGTGGAGCCACAGATACGCAGTATTTT. Residues: CSGATDTQYF.

The V gene is TRBV27, the J gene TRBJ2-6, with D maybe TRBD2 (5 bases). Germline-derived CDR1 and CDR2 are MNHEY and SMNVEV (reference sequence). V lost 5 bases and J lost 4, with 12 bases in between. This CDR3 contains 15 residues. The CDR3 DNA follows: TGTGCCAGCAGTGATGGACTTCCCGGGGCCAACGTCCTGACTTTC. It yields the protein CASSDGLPGANVLTF.